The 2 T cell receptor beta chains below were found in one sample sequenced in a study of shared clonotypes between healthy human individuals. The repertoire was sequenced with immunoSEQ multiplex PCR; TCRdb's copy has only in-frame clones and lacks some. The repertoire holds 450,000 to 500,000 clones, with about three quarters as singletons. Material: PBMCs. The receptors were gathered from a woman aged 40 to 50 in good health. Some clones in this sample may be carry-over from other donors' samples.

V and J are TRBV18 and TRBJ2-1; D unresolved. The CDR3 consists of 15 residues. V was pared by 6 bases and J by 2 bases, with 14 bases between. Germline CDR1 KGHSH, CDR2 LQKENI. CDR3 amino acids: CASSPESRAYNEQFF. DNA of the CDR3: TGTGCCAGCTCGCCTGAGTCAAGGGCCTACAATGAGCAGTTCTTC. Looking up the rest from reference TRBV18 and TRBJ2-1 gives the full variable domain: NAGVMQNPRHLVRRRGQEARLRCSPMKGHSHVYWYRQLPEEGLKFMVYLQKENIIDESGMPKERFSAEFPKEGPSILRIQQVVRGDSAAYFCASSPESRAYNEQFFGPGTRLTVL.

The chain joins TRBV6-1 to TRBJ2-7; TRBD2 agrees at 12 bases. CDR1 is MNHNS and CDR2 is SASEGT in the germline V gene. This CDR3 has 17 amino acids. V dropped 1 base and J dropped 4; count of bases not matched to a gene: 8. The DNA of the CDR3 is TGTGCCAGCAGTGAAGATCTAGCGGGAGGGCCTACATACGAGCAGTACTTC. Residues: CASSEDLAGGPTYEQYF.